Presented here are 27 T cell receptor beta chains from one specimen sequenced in a study of long-term antiretroviral therapy in people with HIV. Investigators performed immunoSEQ version v3.0 at survey level. The table came from immunoSEQ multiplex PCR; TCRdb's copy has only in-frame clones and leaves some out. The sample lists tens of thousands of clones; roughly 87% were seen once. This material consisted of unsorted PBMCs, taken 2 years after starting antiretroviral therapy. Receptors were obtained from a man aged 50-60 years with HIV.

The chain has TRBV11-2 and TRBJ2-5; D not resolved. Germline V gene data show CDR1 as SGHAT and CDR2 as FQNNGV. Trimming left V 5 bases short and J 2 bases short, with 9 bases between. The CDR3 is made up of 13 amino acids. CDR3 coding DNA: TGTGCCAGCAGCGTGGGTTCTCAAGAGACCCAGTACTTC. Protein: CASSVGSQETQYF.

This sequence joins TRBV7-9 and TRBJ2-7, with TRBD2 matching 12 bases. The CDR3 totals 16 residues. V gave up 3 bases and J gave up 2 bases; unmatched junction bases: 5. The germline gives CDR1 SEHNR, CDR2 FQNEAQ (reference sequence). CDR3 loop: CASSFKLAGGTYEQYF. In DNA, the CDR3 is TGTGCCAGCAGCTTTAAACTAGCGGGGGGAACCTACGAGCAGTACTTC.

This clone was recorded once. The J gene is TRBJ2-4, the V gene TRBV11-2, with D maybe TRBD1 (6 bases). V dropped 5 bases and J dropped 3 bases, with 17 bases sitting between them. CDR1 and CDR2 from the germline V gene are SGHAT and FQNNGV. The CDR3 extends over 16 amino acids. DNA of the CDR3: TGTGCCAGCAGCCAGGGGCCAAGGCAGGTCAAAAACATTCAGTACTTC. Its protein product is CASSQGPRQVKNIQYF. Together with reference TRBV11-2 and TRBJ2-4, the CDR3 gives the full variable domain: EAGVAQSPRYKIIEKRQSVAFWCNPISGHATLYWYQQILGQGPKLLIQFQNNGVVDDSQLPKDRFSAERLKGVDSTLKIQPAKLEDSAVYLCASSQGPRQVKNIQYFGAGTRLSVL.

The V call is TRBV7-9, the J call TRBJ1-1, with D possibly being TRBD1 (6 bases). Trimming removed 5 bases from V and 0 bases from J, with 10 bases in between. The CDR3 contains 14 residues. Germline V gene sequence: CDR1 SEHNR, CDR2 FQNEAQ (reference sequence). CDR3 bases: TGTGCCAGCAGCCCGGGGACATTGAACACTGAAGCTTTCTTT. It specifies CASSPGTLNTEAFF.

This chain connects TRBV19 to TRBJ1-2; a weak D match, TRBD1 (6 bases). The CDR3 runs 13 residues. CDR1 is LNHDA and CDR2 is SQIVND in the germline V gene (reference sequence). V lost 5 bases to trimming and J lost 7 bases, with 14 bases between them. DNA for the CDR3: TGTGCCAGTAGTCTATCGGACAGTTTTGGCTACACCTTC. Translating it yields CASSLSDSFGYTF.

In this sample, this clone turned up a few times. The genes are TRBV19 and TRBJ1-4, with 8 nucleotides matching TRBD1. Germline V gene lookup returns CDR1 LNHDA and CDR2 SQIVND (reference sequence). V was clipped by 5 bases and J by 3 bases; unmatched bases: 5. The CDR3 consists of 15 residues. The CDR3 reads CASSPQGASNEKLFF. The DNA for the CDR3 is TGTGCCAGTAGTCCTCAGGGGGCGTCTAATGAAAAACTGTTTTTT.

The chain combines TRBV23-1 with TRBJ2-7; D could derive from TRBD1 or TRBD2 (5 bases each). TRBV23-1 is assigned to the ORF class and has an uncertain function. Trimming pared 7 bases from V and 6 bases from J, leaving 16 bases between. This CDR3 is built from 13 residues. The CDR3 DNA sequence: TGCGCCAGCAAACCGGGACGAGACCCCGAGCAGTACTTC. It is translated as CASKPGRDPEQYF.

This clone was counted once. This chain joins TRBV13 and TRBJ2-7, with unresolved D. Germline CDR1 and CDR2: PRHDT and FYEKMQ (reference sequence). This CDR3 has 14 amino acids. The V gene lost 0 bases and the J gene lost 5 bases, with 11 bases spanning the gap. For the CDR3, the DNA is TGTGCCAGCAGCTTAGGCCTGGCGAGGCACGAGCAGTACTTC. The encoded protein is CASSLGLARHEQYF.

This chain joins TRBV11-2 and TRBJ2-1; D may be TRBD1 or TRBD2 (5 bases each). The germline CDR1 and CDR2 sequences are SGHAT and FQNNGV. The CDR3 runs 14 residues. Deletions cut 1 base from V and 8 bases from J, with 12 bases between. CDR3: CASSLALRGDEQFF. The CDR3 bases are TGTGCCAGCAGCTTAGCCCTCCGGGGCGATGAGCAGTTCTTC.

This chain links TRBV2 with TRBJ1-2, with TRBD1 as a possible D gene (6 bases). Per germline, CDR1 SNHLY and CDR2 FYNNEI. The V end was cut by 1 base, the J end by 8 bases, with 20 bases between. The CDR3 is made up of 16 amino acids. CDR3 nucleotide sequence: TGTGCCAGCAGTGAAGGAATTGCTTTTTCGGGGGCGGGCTACACCTTC. This codes for CASSEGIAFSGAGYTF.

The chain links TRBV10-1 to TRBJ2-2; unclear D gene. CDR1 and CDR2 from the germline V gene are WNHNN and SYGVQD (reference sequence). The V and J ends lost 0 bases and 3 bases respectively, with 8 bases between them. The CDR3 has 15 amino acids. The CDR3 loop is CASSESNSYTGELFF. In DNA, the CDR3 is TGCGCCAGCAGTGAGTCGAACAGTTACACCGGGGAGCTGTTTTTT.

The gene calls are TRBV4-2 and TRBJ1-2, with D maybe TRBD1 (5 bases). Trimming took 0 bases from V and 6 from J, leaving 20 bases between them. Per germline, CDR1 LGHNA and CDR2 YNFKEQ. The CDR3 loop spans 17 amino acids. CDR3 sequence reads: CASSQDLGPTLLNGYTF. The CDR3 DNA is TGTGCCAGCAGCCAAGATTTGGGACCGACCCTACTAAATGGCTACACCTTC.

The chain carries TRBV14 and TRBJ2-1; 8 nucleotides align to TRBD1. The CDR3 is 14 residues long. Germline V CDR1 and CDR2: SGHDN, FVKESK. V trimming: 4 bases; J trimming: 8 bases; junction bases outside the gene matches: 7. The CDR3 DNA reads TGTGCCAGCAGCCCCCATATACAGGGGGATGAGCAGTTCTTC. Its translation is CASSPHIQGDEQFF.

The chain uses TRBV4-3 and TRBJ1-5; D call uncertain. The V gene's germline CDR1 is LGHNA and CDR2 YSLEER. CDR3 size: 15 residues. The germline V and J ends were trimmed by 4 bases and 4 bases, with 14 bases remaining between them. CDR3 residues: CASSRNALTNQPQHF. CDR3 in DNA: TGCGCCAGCAGCCGGAACGCCCTTACAAATCAGCCCCAGCATTTT.

The chain recombines TRBV11-2 with TRBJ1-3; TRBD1 aligns across 9 bases. Germline loops: CDR1 SGHAT, CDR2 FQNNGV. With 5 bases clipped from V and 0 bases from J, the junction kept 5 bases outside the gene matches. This CDR3 spans 16 amino acids. In DNA form, the CDR3 reads TGTGCCAGCAGCACGTGGGACAGGGCCTCTGGAAACACCATATATTTT. Encoded protein: CASSTWDRASGNTIYF.

V is TRBV28 and J is TRBJ1-1; the D is unclear. The germline gives CDR1 MDHEN, CDR2 SYDVKM. Trimming removed 7 bases from V and 11 bases from J, with 17 bases in between. The CDR3 covers 12 residues. The CDR3 loop reads CASNLDAQLAFF. The CDR3 DNA reads as TGTGCCAGCAACTTGGACGCCCAGTTGGCTTTCTTT.

The chain couples TRBV5-1 to TRBJ1-4; TRBD1 might be the D (5 bases). V was clipped by 5 bases and J by 6 bases, with 20 bases between them. Germline V gene data show CDR1 as SGHRS and CDR2 as YFSETQ. CDR3 length: 16 amino acids. Written as DNA, the CDR3 is TGCGCCAGCAGTCCGGACGGGGGTGGGTTAGATGAAAAACTGTTTTTT. This gives the protein CASSPDGGGLDEKLFF.

The V gene is TRBV19, the J gene TRBJ1-1; 7 positions agree with TRBD1. Germline CDR1 is LNHDA and CDR2 is SQIVND (reference sequence). The CDR3 loop spans 16 amino acids. Trimming cost V 4 bases and J 4 bases; bases outside gene matches: 12. The CDR3 reads CASSNPRGGGGTEAFF. In nucleotides, the CDR3 is TGTGCCAGTAGTAATCCCAGAGGGGGCGGTGGCACTGAAGCTTTCTTT.

This clone was seen a handful of times. The rearrangement joins TRBV6-1 to TRBJ2-7; D unclear. The V and J ends lost 6 bases and 6 bases respectively, with 18 bases between them. Germline CDR1 MNHNS, CDR2 SASEGT. The CDR3 length is 14 residues. The CDR3 protein is CASRPGATSGEQYF. The CDR3 bases are TGTGCCAGCAGACCTGGCGCGACGTCGGGCGAGCAGTACTTC.

The chain joins TRBV28 to TRBJ1-2; 9 bases map to TRBD1. The CDR3 contains 14 residues. Germline-derived CDR1 and CDR2 are MDHEN and SYDVKM. V lost 5 bases and J lost 6; bases outside the gene matches: 7. The CDR3 region is CASSKGTGRNGYTF. The CDR3 nucleotides read TGTGCCAGCAGTAAAGGGACAGGGAGAAATGGCTACACCTTC.

This clone was detected a few times. CDR3 sequence reads: CSVEQEAGSSYEQYF. The DNA of the CDR3 is TGCAGCGTTGAACAGGAAGCGGGAAGCTCCTACGAGCAGTACTTC. The J gene is TRBJ2-7, the V gene TRBV29-1; 7 bases align to TRBD2. J gave up 0 bases and V 2 bases, and 7 bases lay outside the gene matches. Germline assignment: CDR1 SQVTM and CDR2 ANQGSEA. The CDR3 runs 15 residues.

The rearrangement uses TRBV11-2 and TRBJ2-5, with a possible D match to TRBD1 (6 bases). The CDR3 loop spans 12 amino acids. Germline CDR1 reads SGHAT; CDR2 reads FQNNGV. V lost 5 bases, J lost 5 bases, and 9 bases lay in between. The CDR3 loop is CASSVTGETQYF. CDR3 sequence (DNA): TGTGCCAGCAGCGTTACAGGGGAGACCCAGTACTTC.

This chain uses TRBV6-1 with TRBJ1-6; 7 bases agree with TRBD1. Germline lookup yields CDR1 MNHNS and CDR2 SASEGT. After removal of 3 bases from V and 7 bases from J, the junction contained 12 bases not matched to a gene. The CDR3 covers 17 residues. The CDR3 spells CASSDLHRGRWNSPLHF. The CDR3, as DNA: TGTGCCAGCAGTGACTTACACAGGGGAAGGTGGAATTCACCCCTCCACTTT.

The chain is built from TRBV5-1 and TRBJ1-3, with D perhaps TRBD1 (6 bases). The CDR3 sequence is 15 residues long. Looked up from germline, CDR1 is SGHRS and CDR2 is YFSETQ. The V and J ends lost 0 bases and 4 bases respectively, with 11 bases between them. The CDR3: CASSLVRGHGNTIYF. CDR3 nucleotide sequence: TGCGCCAGCAGCTTGGTCCGGGGGCACGGAAACACCATATATTTT.

The chain joins TRBV2 to TRBJ2-1, with 10 bases that match TRBD2. The junction had 0 bases not matched to a gene; V was cut back by 2 bases and J by 2 bases. Germline CDR1 SNHLY, CDR2 FYNNEI. CDR3 length equals 15 residues. In DNA form, the CDR3 reads TGTGCCAGCAGTGAACTAGCGGGAGCCTACAATGAGCAGTTCTTC. Its protein is CASSELAGAYNEQFF.

The chain employs TRBV6-5 and TRBJ2-3; 8 bases match TRBD2. Per germline, CDR1 MNHEY and CDR2 SVGAGI. The CDR3 sequence is 14 residues long. V lost 6 bases to trimming and J lost 8 bases; unmatched junction nucleotides: 10. CDR3 sequence (DNA): TGTGCCAGCAGGCAGACTAGCGAATGGGGTACGCAGTATTTT. Amino acid sequence: CASRQTSEWGTQYF.

The V and J genes are TRBV6-6 and TRBJ1-2; D unclear. This CDR3 spans 15 amino acids. The germline V gene encodes CDR1 MNHNY and CDR2 SVGAGI (reference sequence). V was pared by 2 bases and J by 1 base, with 11 bases between. CDR3 DNA: TGTGCCAGCAGTTACGTAGGGAACCTTAACTATGGCTACACCTTC. Its translation is CASSYVGNLNYGYTF.